The 26 T cell receptor beta chains in this list originate from one sample, sequenced in a study of identical twins. A single record per CDR3 protein comes from TCRdb applying MiXCR to the 5' RACE reads. The sample records some 240,000 distinct CDR3 sequences, about 10% being singletons. Specimen: memory T cells sorted from blood. These TCRs come from a man aged 45-65 years in good health.

This rearrangement joins TRBV5-5 to TRBJ2-7; D possibly corresponds to TRBD1 (7 bases). The CDR3 is 12 amino acids. The V end lost 4 bases, the J end lost 9 bases, and 14 bases lay between the germline ends. The germline V gene encodes CDR1 SGHKS and CDR2 YYEKEE (reference sequence). CDR3 nucleotides: TGTGCCAGCAGCATGGACAGGCGGGGGCAGTACTTC. Residues: CASSMDRRGQYF.

The chain joins TRBV11-2 to TRBJ2-1, with 7 bases fitting TRBD2. The germline V gene encodes CDR1 SGHAT and CDR2 FQNNGV. V lost 1 base, J lost 12 bases, and 6 bases stayed unmatched. The CDR3 totals 13 residues. The CDR3 is CASSLGSWGGQFF. In DNA, the CDR3 is TGTGCCAGCAGCTTAGGTTCCTGGGGGGGGCAGTTCTTC.

The J gene is TRBJ2-3, the V gene TRBV7-2; 10 bases are a match to TRBD2. Germline CDR1 SGHTA, CDR2 FQGNSA. Losses at the gene ends were 4 bases for V and 1 base for J; bases not matched to a gene: 8. The length of the CDR3 is 17 residues. The CDR3 protein is CASSYSAGTSGTDTQYF. The CDR3 bases are TGTGCCAGCAGCTACTCTGCCGGGACTAGCGGCACAGATACGCAGTATTTT.

The CDR3 loop reads CASSLRRGGVGELFF. The CDR3 DNA sequence: TGTGCCAGCAGTTTACGCCGTGGTGGGGTCGGGGAGCTGTTTTTT. The chain uses TRBV12-3 or TRBV12-4 and TRBJ2-2; no definite D call. Trimming left V 2 bases short and J 7 bases short, with 14 bases between. CDR3 length: 15 amino acids.

This clonotype appeared a few times. The V gene is TRBV3-1, the J gene TRBJ2-5; TRBD2 agrees at 9 bases. The CDR3 is 14 amino acids. Losses at the gene ends were 2 bases for V and 5 bases for J; bases not matched to a gene: 3. Per germline, CDR1 LGHDT and CDR2 YNNKEL (reference sequence). The CDR3: CASSQNAGGETQYF. Written as DNA, the CDR3 is TGTGCCAGCAGCCAAAACGCGGGAGGGGAGACCCAGTACTTC.

This clonotype occurred a few times. V usage is TRBV7-2 and J usage is TRBJ2-7, with TRBD1 identical over 8 bases. The length of the CDR3 is 15 residues. Germline CDR1 reads SGHTA; CDR2 reads FQGNSA. With V trimmed by 2 bases and J by 2 bases, 5 bases remained unmatched. The CDR3: CASSLQGAVTYEQYF. CDR3 in DNA: TGTGCCAGCAGCTTACAGGGGGCCGTAACCTACGAGCAGTACTTC.

The rearrangement uses TRBV12-3 or TRBV12-4 and TRBJ1-6; D unclear. V was clipped by 9 bases and J by 9 bases, with 15 bases between them. There are 13 residues in the CDR3. CDR3 region: CASSEQHLSPLHF. CDR3 DNA sequence: TGTGCCAGTTCGGAGCAGCACCTTTCACCCCTCCACTTT.

The chain employs TRBV28 and TRBJ2-4; D possibly corresponds to TRBD2 (5 bases). The germline V gene encodes CDR1 MDHEN and CDR2 SYDVKM. V lost 3 bases and J lost 1, with 19 bases in between. The CDR3 has 18 amino acids. CDR3 nucleotide sequence: TGTGCCAGCAGTTTTTTTCCGCGGGCCTCCCCGGCCAAAAACATTCAGTACTTC. It yields the protein CASSFFPRASPAKNIQYF.

This clonotype has only a few counts. The chain is built from TRBV7-9 and TRBJ2-3, with 7 bases aligning to TRBD1. V gave up 8 bases and J gave up 1 base; unmatched junction bases: 6. Germline CDR1 reads SEHNR; CDR2 reads FQNEAQ (reference sequence). The CDR3 loop spans 14 amino acids. This chain's CDR3 is CASDEGGGTDTQYF. As DNA, the CDR3 is TGTGCCAGCGATGAAGGGGGCGGCACAGATACGCAGTATTTT. Using reference TRBV7-9 and TRBJ2-3 for the parts outside the CDR3, the full variable domain is DTGVSQNPRHKITKRGQNVTFRCDPISEHNRLYWYRQTLGQGPEFLTYFQNEAQLEKSRLLSDRFSAERPKGSFSTLEIQRTEQGDSAMYLCASDEGGGTDTQYFGPGTRLTVL.

This clonotype was detected many times. The rearrangement links TRBV4-2 to TRBJ1-2, with D unresolved. V lost 4 bases, J lost 6 bases, and 15 bases lay in between. In germline, CDR1 is LGHNA, CDR2 YNFKEQ. This CDR3 contains 14 residues. The CDR3 coding sequence is TGTGCCAGCAGCCCTGACTCCTGGACCCATGGCTACACCTTC. Translation: CASSPDSWTHGYTF.

This clonotype was counted between two and nine times. This rearrangement joins TRBV20-1 to TRBJ2-3; the match to TRBD2 covers 13 bases. Germline CDR1 is DFQATT and CDR2 is SNEGSKA (reference sequence). V was clipped by 5 bases and J by 6 bases; unmatched bases: 5. The CDR3 is made up of 14 amino acids. The CDR3 DNA reads TGCAGTGCTTGGGGACTAGCGGGGTCGGATACGCAGTATTTT. It specifies CSAWGLAGSDTQYF.

This clonotype was counted many times. The chain is built from TRBV28 and TRBJ1-1, with a possible D match to TRBD1 (5 bases). The germline V gene encodes CDR1 MDHEN and CDR2 SYDVKM. Trimming took off 6 bases at V and 1 base at J, with 15 bases between the two ends. The length of the CDR3 is 15 residues. The CDR3 DNA follows: TGTGCCAGCAGCCGATACGGGGCGCGGAACACTGAAGCTTTCTTT. It translates to CASSRYGARNTEAFF.

This clonotype was recorded at least ten times. This chain uses TRBV11-3 with TRBJ2-3; 13 bases align to TRBD2. V was pared by 4 bases and J by 6 bases, with 22 bases of the junction left unmatched. The CDR3 extends over 21 amino acids. Germline CDR1 is SGHNT and CDR2 is YENEEA. For the CDR3, the DNA is TGTGCCAGCAGCTCCCATCCGGGACTAGCGGGACCCTACACCGGGAGGGATACGCAGTATTTT. Translation gives CASSSHPGLAGPYTGRDTQYF.

This clonotype was recorded many times. The gene calls are TRBV5-5 and TRBJ2-7, with a weak D call TRBD1 (6 bases). Germline CDR1 is SGHKS and CDR2 is YYEKEE (reference sequence). The germline V and J ends were trimmed by 0 bases and 4 bases, with 17 bases remaining between them. The CDR3 has 16 residues. CDR3 nucleotides: TGTGCCAGCAGCTTGGAAGGGTCGGGACATAATTACGAGCAGTACTTC. The encoded protein is CASSLEGSGHNYEQYF.

The chain carries TRBV2 and TRBJ2-7; D uncertain. The CDR3 runs 13 residues. With 6 bases removed from V and 1 base from J, the gap between germline ends came to 10 bases. In germline, CDR1 is SNHLY, CDR2 FYNNEI. Here the CDR3 DNA reads TGTGCCAGCAGGGATTGGCATTCCTACGAGCAGTACTTC. The encoded protein is CASRDWHSYEQYF.

This clonotype has only a few counts. The V gene is TRBV30, the J gene TRBJ1-1, with D possibly matching TRBD1 (5 bases). Germline values: CDR1 GTSNPN, CDR2 SVGIG (reference sequence). This CDR3 contains 10 residues. The CDR3 sequence is CALYRFEAFF. The CDR3 bases are TGTGCGCTCTACAGGTTTGAAGCTTTCTTT.

The chain employs TRBV7-9 and TRBJ2-3; 10 bases are shared with TRBD2. This CDR3 has 14 residues. With 3 bases clipped from V and 7 bases from J, the junction kept 4 bases outside the gene matches. CDR1 is SEHNR, CDR2 FQNEAQ, per germline (reference sequence). This CDR3 is CASSFGAGGHTQYF. The DNA of the CDR3 is TGTGCCAGCAGCTTCGGAGCGGGGGGGCATACGCAGTATTTT.

The V gene is TRBV10-3, the J gene TRBJ2-3; 12 bases are shared with TRBD2. Germline V gives CDR1 ENHRY, CDR2 SYGVKD. There are 15 residues in the CDR3. V lost 4 bases and J lost 3; bases outside the gene matches: 2. In nucleotides, the CDR3 is TGTGCCATCAGTGGGGGACTAGCGGGTACAGATACGCAGTATTTT. Translated, it gives CAISGGLAGTDTQYF.

This clonotype was seen only a few times. V is TRBV4-3 and J is TRBJ2-1, with 9 nucleotides matching TRBD1. Germline CDR1 reads LGHNA; CDR2 reads YSLEER. This CDR3 spans 17 amino acids. V gave up 4 bases and J gave up 1 base; unmatched junction bases: 8. The CDR3 reads CASSLGGDRASYNEQFF. The CDR3 DNA follows: TGCGCCAGCAGCCTTGGGGGGGACAGGGCGTCCTACAATGAGCAGTTCTTC.

This chain joins TRBV29-1 and TRBJ2-3; no clear D gene. From germline, CDR1 is SQVTM and CDR2 ANQGSEA. CDR3 length equals 13 residues. Trimming cost V 7 bases and J 2 bases, with 13 bases left between them. In DNA, the CDR3 is TGCAGCGCCGGGTCGGATCCCACAGATACGCAGTATTTT. Its protein is CSAGSDPTDTQYF.

This chain uses TRBV19 with TRBJ2-6; D is possibly TRBD1 (6 bases). Between the trimmed V and J ends, which lost 5 bases and 0 bases, there was a span of 11 bases. The CDR3 length is 16 residues. Germline loops: CDR1 LNHDA, CDR2 SQIVND (reference sequence). CDR3 sequence reads: CASSPKGGSGANVLTF. In nucleotides, the CDR3 is TGTGCCAGTAGTCCGAAAGGGGGCTCTGGGGCCAACGTCCTGACTTTC.

A few counts support this clonotype. V is TRBV14 and J is TRBJ1-1; the D is unclear. The germline gives CDR1 SGHDN, CDR2 FVKESK. The V and J ends lost 1 base and 6 bases respectively, with 9 bases between them. The CDR3 has 13 amino acids. The CDR3 bases are TGTGCCAGCAGCCAAGGTGCGGTGGCTGAAGCTTTCTTT. Translating it yields CASSQGAVAEAFF.

This clonotype was picked up a small number of times. The J gene is TRBJ2-2, the V gene TRBV6-2 or TRBV6-3, with D unclear. V lost 7 bases and J lost 0, with 9 bases in between. Germline CDR1 MNHEY, CDR2 SVGEGT. The CDR3 is made up of 14 amino acids. The CDR3 protein is CASMDGANTGELFF. As DNA, the CDR3 is TGTGCCAGCATGGACGGAGCGAACACCGGGGAGCTGTTTTTT.

This clonotype was seen repeatedly, ten times or more. V is TRBV7-9 and J is TRBJ1-1; the D is unclear. The CDR3 loop spans 13 amino acids. Trimming stripped 5 bases from V and 8 bases from J, with 15 bases between. The germline V gene encodes CDR1 SEHNR and CDR2 FQNEAQ (reference sequence). The CDR3 coding sequence is TGTGCCAGCAGCCCCAAGACTGAGTTCGAAGCTTTCTTT. This codes for CASSPKTEFEAFF.

This clonotype was counted between two and nine times. Mismatch with germline at one junction end may stem from a read error. This sequence joins TRBV19 and TRBJ1-1, with D unclear. CDR1 and CDR2 from the germline V gene are LNHDA and SQIVND (reference sequence). CDR3 length: 15 residues. The chain's CDR3 is CASSTPRTVYTEAFF. CDR3 in DNA: TGTGCCAGTAGTACCCCCCGGACGGTCTACACTGAGGCTTTCTTT.

There are many counts of this clonotype. The V gene is TRBV13, the J gene TRBJ2-2; weak D call: TRBD2 (5 bases). V was trimmed by 5 bases and J by 6 bases, leaving 13 bases between them. The CDR3 is made up of 14 amino acids. Germline assignment: CDR1 PRHDT and CDR2 FYEKMQ (reference sequence). CDR3 DNA sequence: TGTGCCAGCAGCCCACAACTAGGATCCGGGGAGCTGTTTTTT. Protein sequence: CASSPQLGSGELFF.